This T cell receptor (beta chain) originates from a study of T cell responses to AZD1222 COVID-19 vaccine. Study-wide points: Most donors were white British and more were female, and clonal diversity was possibly underestimated. Baseline testing showed seropositivity in only six or seven AZD1222 recipients. Sampled repertoires all dated from after the peak T cell response.

Comments on this clone: Its antigen remains unknown.

Pooling of second doses given at about 4 or about 12 weeks was done. CDR1 is DFQATT and CDR2 is SNEGSKA in the germline V gene (reference sequence). There are 11 residues in the CDR3. Trimming took 3 bases from V and 2 from J, leaving 5 bases between them. Only in-frame clones appear in the TCRdb table, and some are missing; sequencing was by immunoSEQ multiplex PCR. Among about 67,000 clones, around 82% were seen once, and the ten largest hold approximately 5.9%. The TCR was taken from an adult who received the AZD1222 COVID-19 vaccine. This specimen was peripheral blood, taken 28 days after the second AZD1222 dose. V and J are TRBV20-1 and TRBJ2-7; D is undetermined. The CDR3 DNA reads TGCAGTGCTAGTAAGGCCTACGAGCAGTACTTC. It codes for CSASKAYEQYF.